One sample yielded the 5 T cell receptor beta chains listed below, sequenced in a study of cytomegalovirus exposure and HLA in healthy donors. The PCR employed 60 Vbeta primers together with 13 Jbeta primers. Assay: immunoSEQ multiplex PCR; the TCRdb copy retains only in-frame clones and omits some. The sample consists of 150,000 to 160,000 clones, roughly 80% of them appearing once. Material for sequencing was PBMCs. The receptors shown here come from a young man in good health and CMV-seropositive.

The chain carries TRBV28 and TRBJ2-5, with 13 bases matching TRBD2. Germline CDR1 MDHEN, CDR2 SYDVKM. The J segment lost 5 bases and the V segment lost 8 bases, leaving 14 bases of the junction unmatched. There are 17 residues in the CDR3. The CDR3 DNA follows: TGTGCCAGCGCCCGACTAGCGGGAGGAATTGAGAGCGAGACCCAGTACTTC. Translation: CASARLAGGIESETQYF.

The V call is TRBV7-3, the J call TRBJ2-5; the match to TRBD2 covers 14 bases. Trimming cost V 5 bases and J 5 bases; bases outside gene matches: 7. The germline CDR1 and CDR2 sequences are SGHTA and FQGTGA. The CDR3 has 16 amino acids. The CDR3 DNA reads TGTGCCAGCAGCCCCAGGAGGACTAGCGGGGGGGAGACCCAGTACTTC. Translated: CASSPRRTSGGETQYF.

The CDR3 region has the DNA TGCGCCAGCAGCCAAGATCGTAAAGGACAGGGGGACGAAAAACTGTTTTTT. Its protein product is CASSQDRKGQGDEKLFF. The rearrangement links TRBV4-1 to TRBJ1-4; TRBD1 matches at 10 bases. Germline V CDR1 and CDR2: MGHRA, YSYEKL. This CDR3 has 17 residues. Unmatched junction bases numbered 9, after V lost 0 bases and J lost 8 bases.

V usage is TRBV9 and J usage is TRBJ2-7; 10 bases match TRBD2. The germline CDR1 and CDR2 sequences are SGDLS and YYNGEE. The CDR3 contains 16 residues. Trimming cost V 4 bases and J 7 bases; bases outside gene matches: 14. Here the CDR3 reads CASSPSSTSGTWEQYF. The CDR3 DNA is TGTGCCAGCAGCCCTTCAAGCACTAGCGGGACGTGGGAGCAGTACTTC.

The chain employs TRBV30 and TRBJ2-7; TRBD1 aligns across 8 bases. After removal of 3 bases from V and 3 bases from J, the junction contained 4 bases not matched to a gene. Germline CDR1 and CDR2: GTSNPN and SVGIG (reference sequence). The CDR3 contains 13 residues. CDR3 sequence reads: CAWRSGQGYEQYF. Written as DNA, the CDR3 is TGTGCCTGGAGATCCGGACAGGGCTACGAGCAGTACTTC.